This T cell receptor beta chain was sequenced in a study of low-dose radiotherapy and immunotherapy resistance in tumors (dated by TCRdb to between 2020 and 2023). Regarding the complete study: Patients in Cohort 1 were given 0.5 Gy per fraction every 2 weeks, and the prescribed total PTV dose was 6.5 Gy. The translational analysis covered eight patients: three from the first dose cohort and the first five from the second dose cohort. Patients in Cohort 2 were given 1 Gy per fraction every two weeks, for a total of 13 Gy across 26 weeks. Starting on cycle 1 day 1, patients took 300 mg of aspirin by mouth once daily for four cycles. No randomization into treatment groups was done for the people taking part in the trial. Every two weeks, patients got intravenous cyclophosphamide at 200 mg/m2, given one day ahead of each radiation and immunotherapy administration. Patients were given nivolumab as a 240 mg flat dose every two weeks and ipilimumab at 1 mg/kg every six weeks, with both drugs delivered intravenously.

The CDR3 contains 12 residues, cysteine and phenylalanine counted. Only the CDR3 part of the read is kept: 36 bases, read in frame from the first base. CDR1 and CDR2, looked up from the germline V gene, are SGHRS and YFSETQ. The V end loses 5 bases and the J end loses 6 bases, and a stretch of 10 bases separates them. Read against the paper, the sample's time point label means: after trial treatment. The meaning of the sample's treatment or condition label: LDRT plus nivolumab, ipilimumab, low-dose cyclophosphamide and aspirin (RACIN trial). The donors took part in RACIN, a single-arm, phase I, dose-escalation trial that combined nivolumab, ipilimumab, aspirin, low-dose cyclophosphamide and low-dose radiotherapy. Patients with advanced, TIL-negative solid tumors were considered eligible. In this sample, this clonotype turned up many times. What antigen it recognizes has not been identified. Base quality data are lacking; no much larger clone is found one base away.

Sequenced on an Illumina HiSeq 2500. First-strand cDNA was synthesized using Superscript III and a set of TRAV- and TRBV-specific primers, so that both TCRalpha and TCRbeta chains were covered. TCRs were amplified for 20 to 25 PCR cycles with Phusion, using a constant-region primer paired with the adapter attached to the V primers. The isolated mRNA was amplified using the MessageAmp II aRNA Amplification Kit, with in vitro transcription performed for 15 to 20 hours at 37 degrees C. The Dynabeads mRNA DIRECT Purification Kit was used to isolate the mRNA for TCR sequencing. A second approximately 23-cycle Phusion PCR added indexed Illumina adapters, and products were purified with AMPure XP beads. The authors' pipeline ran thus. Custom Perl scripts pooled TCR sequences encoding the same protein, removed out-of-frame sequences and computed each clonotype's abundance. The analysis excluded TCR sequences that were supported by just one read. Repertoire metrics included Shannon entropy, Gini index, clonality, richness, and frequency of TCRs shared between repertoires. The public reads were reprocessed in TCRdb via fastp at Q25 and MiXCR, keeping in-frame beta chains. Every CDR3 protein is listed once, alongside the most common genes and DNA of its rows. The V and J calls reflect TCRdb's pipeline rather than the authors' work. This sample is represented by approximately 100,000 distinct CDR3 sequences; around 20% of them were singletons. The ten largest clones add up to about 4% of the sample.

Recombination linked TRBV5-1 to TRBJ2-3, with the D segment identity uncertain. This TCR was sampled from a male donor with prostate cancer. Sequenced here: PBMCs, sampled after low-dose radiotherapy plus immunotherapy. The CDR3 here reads CASRVESDTQYF. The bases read TGCGCCAGCAGGGTAGAATCGGATACGCAGTATTTT.